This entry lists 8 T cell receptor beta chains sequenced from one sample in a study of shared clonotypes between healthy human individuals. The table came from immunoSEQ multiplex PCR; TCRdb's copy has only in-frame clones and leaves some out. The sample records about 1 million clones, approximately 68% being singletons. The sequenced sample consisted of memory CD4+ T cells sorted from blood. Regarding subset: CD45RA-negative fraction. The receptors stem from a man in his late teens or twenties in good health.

This CDR3 is CASSVEQGAGEKLFF. CDR3 DNA sequence: TGTGCCAGCAGCGTAGAACAGGGGGCAGGTGAAAAACTGTTTTTT. The rearrangement joins TRBV9 to TRBJ1-4, with 9 bases identical to TRBD1. The ends lost 0 bases at V and 7 bases at J; junction bases unmatched: 4. The CDR3 spans 15 residues. The germline V gene encodes CDR1 SGDLS and CDR2 YYNGEE.

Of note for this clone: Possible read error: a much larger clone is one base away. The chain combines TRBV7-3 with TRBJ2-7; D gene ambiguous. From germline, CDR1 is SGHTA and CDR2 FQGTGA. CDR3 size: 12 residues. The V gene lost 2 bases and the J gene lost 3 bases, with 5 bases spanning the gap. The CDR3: CASSLESYEQYF. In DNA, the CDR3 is TGTGCCAGCAGCTTAGAGAGCTACGAGCAGTACTTC. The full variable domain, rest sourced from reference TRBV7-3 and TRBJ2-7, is GAGVSQTPSNKVTEKGKYVELRCDPISGHTALYWYRQSLGQGPEFLIYFQGTGAADDSGLPNDRFFAVRPEGSVSTLKIQRTERGDSAVYLCASSLESYEQYFGPGTRLTVT.

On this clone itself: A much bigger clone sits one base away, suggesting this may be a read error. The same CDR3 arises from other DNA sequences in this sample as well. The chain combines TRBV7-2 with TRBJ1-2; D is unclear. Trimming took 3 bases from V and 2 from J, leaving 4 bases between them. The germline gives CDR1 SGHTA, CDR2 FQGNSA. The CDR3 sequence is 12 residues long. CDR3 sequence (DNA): TGTGCCAGCAGCTTCCAGAACTATGGCTACACCTTC. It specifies CASSFQNYGYTF.

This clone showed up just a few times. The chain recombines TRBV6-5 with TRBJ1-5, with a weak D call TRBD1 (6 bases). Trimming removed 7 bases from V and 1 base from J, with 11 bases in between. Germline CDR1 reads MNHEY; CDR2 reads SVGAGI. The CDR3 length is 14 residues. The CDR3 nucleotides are TGTGCCAGCAACCACAGGGAGAGCAATCAGCCCCAGCATTTT. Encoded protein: CASNHRESNQPQHF.

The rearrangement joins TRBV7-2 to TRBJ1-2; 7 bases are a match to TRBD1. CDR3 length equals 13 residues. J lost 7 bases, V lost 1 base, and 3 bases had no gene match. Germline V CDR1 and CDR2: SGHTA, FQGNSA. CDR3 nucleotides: TGTGCCAGCAGCTTAGTACAGGGGATTGGCTACACCTTC. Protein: CASSLVQGIGYTF.

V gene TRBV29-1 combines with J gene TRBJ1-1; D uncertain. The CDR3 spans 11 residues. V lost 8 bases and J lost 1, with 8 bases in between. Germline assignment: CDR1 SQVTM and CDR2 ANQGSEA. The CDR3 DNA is TGCAGCTATAAAGGGAACACTGAAGCTTTCTTT. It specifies CSYKGNTEAFF. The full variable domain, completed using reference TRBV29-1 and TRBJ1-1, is SAVISQKPSRDICQRGTSLTIQCQVDSQVTMMFWYRQQPGQSLTLIATANQGSEATYESGFVIDKFPISRPNLTFSTLTVSNMSPEDSSIYLCSYKGNTEAFFGQGTRLTVV.

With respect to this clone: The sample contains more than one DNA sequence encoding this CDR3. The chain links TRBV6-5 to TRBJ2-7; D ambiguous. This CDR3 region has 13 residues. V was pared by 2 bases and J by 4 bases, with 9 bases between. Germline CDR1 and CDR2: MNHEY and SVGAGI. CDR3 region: CASSYAPGYEQYF. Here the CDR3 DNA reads TGTGCCAGCAGTTACGCCCCGGGTTACGAGCAGTACTTC.

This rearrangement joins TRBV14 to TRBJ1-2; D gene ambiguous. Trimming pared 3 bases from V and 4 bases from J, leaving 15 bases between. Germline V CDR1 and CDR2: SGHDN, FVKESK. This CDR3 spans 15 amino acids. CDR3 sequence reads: CASSQYGGPLYGYTF. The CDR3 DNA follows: TGTGCCAGCAGCCAGTACGGAGGGCCCCTCTATGGCTACACCTTC.